Listed below are T cell receptor beta chains from one sample, sequenced in a study of CD8 T cells in ankylosing spondylitis. TCRdb called the 5' RACE reads again in MiXCR, with one record for every CDR3 protein. This sample has roughly 440,000 distinct CDR3 sequences, with approximately 17% found just once. Source material: blood, either unsorted or a sorted T cell fraction (not recorded which). These receptors originate from a male donor with ankylosing spondylitis. The conserved cysteine and the conserved F or W are not part of the CDR3 here.

TRBV3-1,TRBJ2-5,ASSPWTGKTQY
TRBV5-1,TRBJ1-2,ASSLPRGALGDYT
TRBV3-1,TRBJ1-1,ASSPRQALNTEAF
TRBV12-5,TRBJ1-2,ASGLVKGAGYGYT
TRBV9,TRBJ2-2,ASSVGTTNTGELF
TRBV6-2/TRBV6-3,TRBJ2-1,ASSYLATPYNEQF
TRBV9,TRBJ2-5,ASSLTSVDWGTQY
TRBV7-9,TRBJ1-2,ASSLGTGGYT
TRBV3-1,TRBJ2-5,ASSQQGGGETQY
TRBV6-2/TRBV6-3,TRBJ1-2,ASSYSSYGYT
TRBV6-1,TRBJ2-3,ASTGLAGGPDTQY
TRBV20-1,TRBJ2-1,SGLRDSPYNEQF
TRBV29-1,TRBJ1-5,SVSTGMGNNQPQH
TRBV2,TRBJ1-4,ASSWTTTNEKLF
TRBV5-1,TRBJ2-7,ASSLNGLAGDEQY
TRBV9,TRBJ2-3,ASSSGLAGVTDTQY
TRBV20-1,TRBJ1-1,SAMDSWTEAF
TRBV20-1,TRBJ2-5,SARGGLADQETQY
TRBV12-3/TRBV12-4,TRBJ1-2,ASSAQGNGYT
TRBV24-1,TRBJ2-5,ATSDWADRNQETQY
TRBV3-1,TRBJ1-1,ASSHLTEAF
TRBV19,TRBJ1-5,ASTDRGGQPQH
TRBV6-5,TRBJ1-6,ASSSTGPNSPLH
TRBV5-1,TRBJ1-1,ASSLARGENTEAF
TRBV6-1,TRBJ1-5,ASRGTGSNQPQH
TRBV6-5,TRBJ2-6,ASSSSVGQGSGANVLT
TRBV7-2,TRBJ2-2,ASSHRYTGELF
TRBV4-1,TRBJ2-4,ASSQEGQGRHIQY
TRBV7-2,TRBJ2-7,ASSFGLAAYYEQY
TRBV29-1,TRBJ2-3,SARGVTGTDTQY
TRBV7-2,TRBJ2-2,ASSLEPGTTGELF
TRBV12-3/TRBV12-4,TRBJ1-3,ASRFTGAGNTIY